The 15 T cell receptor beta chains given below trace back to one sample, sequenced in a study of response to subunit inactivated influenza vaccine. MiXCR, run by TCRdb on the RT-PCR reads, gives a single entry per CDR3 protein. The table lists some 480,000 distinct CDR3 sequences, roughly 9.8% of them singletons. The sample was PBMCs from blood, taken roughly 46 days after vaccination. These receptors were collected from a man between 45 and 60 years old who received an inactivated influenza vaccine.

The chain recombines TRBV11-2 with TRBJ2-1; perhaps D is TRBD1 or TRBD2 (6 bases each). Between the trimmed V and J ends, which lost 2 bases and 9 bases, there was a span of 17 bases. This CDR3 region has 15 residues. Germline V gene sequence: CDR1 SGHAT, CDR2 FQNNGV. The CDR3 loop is CASSLSEGGSVEQFF. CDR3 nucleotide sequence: TGTGCCAGCAGCTTATCAGAGGGGGGCTCCGTTGAGCAGTTCTTC. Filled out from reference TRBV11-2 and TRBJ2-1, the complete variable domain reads EAGVAQSPRYKIIEKRQSVAFWCNPISGHATLYWYQQILGQGPKLLIQFQNNGVVDDSQLPKDRFSAERLKGVDSTLKIQPAKLEDSAVYLCASSLSEGGSVEQFFGPGTRLTVL.

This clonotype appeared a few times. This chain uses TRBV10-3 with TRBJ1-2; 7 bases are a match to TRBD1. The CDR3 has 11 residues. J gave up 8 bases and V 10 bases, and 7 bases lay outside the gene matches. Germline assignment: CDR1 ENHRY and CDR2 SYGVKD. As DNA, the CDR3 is TGTGCCAGCCTTGACAGGGACGGCTACACCTTC. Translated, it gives CASLDRDGYTF.

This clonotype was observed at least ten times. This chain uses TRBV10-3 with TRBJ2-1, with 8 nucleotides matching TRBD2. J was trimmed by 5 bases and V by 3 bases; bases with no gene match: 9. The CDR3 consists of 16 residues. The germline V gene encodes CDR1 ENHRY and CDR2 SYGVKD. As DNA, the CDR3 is TGTGCCATCAGTGACCCGGAGCGGGGGCCCCACAATGAGCAGTTCTTC. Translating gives CAISDPERGPHNEQFF.

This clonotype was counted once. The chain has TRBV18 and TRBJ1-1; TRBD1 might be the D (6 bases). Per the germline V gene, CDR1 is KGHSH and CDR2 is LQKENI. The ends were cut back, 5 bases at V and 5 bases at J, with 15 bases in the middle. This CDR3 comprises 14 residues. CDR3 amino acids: CASSNWEGETEAFF. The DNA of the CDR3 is TGTGCCAGCTCAAACTGGGAGGGGGAGACTGAAGCTTTCTTT. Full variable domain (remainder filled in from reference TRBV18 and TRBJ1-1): NAGVMQNPRHLVRRRGQEARLRCSPMKGHSHVYWYRQLPEEGLKFMVYLQKENIIDESGMPKERFSAEFPKEGPSILRIQQVVRGDSAAYFCASSNWEGETEAFFGQGTRLTVV.

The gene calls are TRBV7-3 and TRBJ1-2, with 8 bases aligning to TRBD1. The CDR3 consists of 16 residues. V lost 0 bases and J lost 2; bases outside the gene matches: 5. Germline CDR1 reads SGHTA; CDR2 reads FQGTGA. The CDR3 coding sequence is TGTGCCAGCAGCTTAACTGGAGGACAGGGAAACTATGGCTACACCTTC. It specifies CASSLTGGQGNYGYTF.

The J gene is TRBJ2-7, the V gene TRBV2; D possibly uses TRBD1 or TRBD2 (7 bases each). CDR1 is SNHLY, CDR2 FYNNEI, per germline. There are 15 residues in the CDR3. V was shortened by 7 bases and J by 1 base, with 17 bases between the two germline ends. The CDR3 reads CASIPQGGGSYEQYF. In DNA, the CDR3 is TGTGCCAGCATCCCTCAGGGGGGAGGGTCCTACGAGCAGTACTTC.

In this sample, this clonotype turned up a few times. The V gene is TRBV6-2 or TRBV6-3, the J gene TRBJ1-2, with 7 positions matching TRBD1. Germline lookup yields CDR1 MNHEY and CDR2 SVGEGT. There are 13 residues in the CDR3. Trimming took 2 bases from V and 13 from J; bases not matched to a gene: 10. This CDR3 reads CASSYGEGARSTF. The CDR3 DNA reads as TGTGCCAGCAGTTACGGTGAGGGGGCAAGATCCACCTTC.

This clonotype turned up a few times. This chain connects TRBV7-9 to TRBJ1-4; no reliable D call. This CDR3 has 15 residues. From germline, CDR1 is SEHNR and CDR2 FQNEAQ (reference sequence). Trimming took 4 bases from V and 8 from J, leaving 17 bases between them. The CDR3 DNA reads TGTGCCAGCAGCTCCAGCCCTCAGGCGGGGGAAAAACTGTTTTTT. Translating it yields CASSSSPQAGEKLFF.

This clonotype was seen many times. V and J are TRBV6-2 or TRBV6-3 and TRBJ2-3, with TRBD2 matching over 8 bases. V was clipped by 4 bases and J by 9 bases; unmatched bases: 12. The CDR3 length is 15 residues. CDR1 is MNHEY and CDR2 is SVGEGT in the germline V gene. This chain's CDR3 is CASSLPGLGARTQYF. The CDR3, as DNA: TGTGCCAGCAGTTTGCCGGGACTAGGGGCGAGGACGCAGTATTTT.

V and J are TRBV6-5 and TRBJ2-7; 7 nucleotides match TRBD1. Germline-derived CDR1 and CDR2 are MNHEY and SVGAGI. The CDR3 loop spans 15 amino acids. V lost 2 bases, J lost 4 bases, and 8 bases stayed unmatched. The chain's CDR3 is CASSYGGQLLYEQYF. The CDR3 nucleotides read TGTGCCAGCAGTTACGGGGGACAGCTACTATACGAGCAGTACTTC.

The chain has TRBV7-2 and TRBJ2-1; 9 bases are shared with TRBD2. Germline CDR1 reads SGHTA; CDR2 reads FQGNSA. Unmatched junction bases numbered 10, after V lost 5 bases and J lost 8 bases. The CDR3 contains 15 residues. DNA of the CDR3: TGTGCCAGCAGCGCAATAGCGGGAGTAGGAGATGAGCAGTTCTTC. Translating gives CASSAIAGVGDEQFF.

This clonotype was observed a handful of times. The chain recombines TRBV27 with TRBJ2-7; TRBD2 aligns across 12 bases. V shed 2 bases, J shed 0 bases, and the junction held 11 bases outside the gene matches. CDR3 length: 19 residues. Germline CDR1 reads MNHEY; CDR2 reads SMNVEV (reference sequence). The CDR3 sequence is CASSLILAGGPSSSYEQYF. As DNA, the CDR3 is TGTGCCAGCAGTTTAATCCTAGCGGGAGGGCCATCTTCCTCCTACGAGCAGTACTTC.

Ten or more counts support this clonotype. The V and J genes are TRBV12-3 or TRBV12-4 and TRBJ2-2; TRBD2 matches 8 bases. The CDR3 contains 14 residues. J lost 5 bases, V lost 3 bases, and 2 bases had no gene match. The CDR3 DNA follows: TGTGCCAGCAGTTTTGGGACTAGAACCGGGGAGCTGTTTTTT. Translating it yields CASSFGTRTGELFF.

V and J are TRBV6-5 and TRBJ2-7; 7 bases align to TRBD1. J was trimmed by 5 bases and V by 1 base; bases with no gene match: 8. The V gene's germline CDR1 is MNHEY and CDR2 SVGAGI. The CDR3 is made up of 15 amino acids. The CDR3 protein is CASSYFGQDGDEQYF. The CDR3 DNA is TGTGCCAGCAGTTACTTTGGACAGGACGGGGACGAGCAGTACTTC.

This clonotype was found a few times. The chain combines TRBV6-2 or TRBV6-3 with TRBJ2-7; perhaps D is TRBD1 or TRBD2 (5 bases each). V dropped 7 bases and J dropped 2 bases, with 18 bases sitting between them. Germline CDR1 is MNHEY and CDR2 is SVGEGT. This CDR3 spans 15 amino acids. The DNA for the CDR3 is TGTGCCAGCAAAACCCCGGGACGGCCAACCTACGAGCAGTACTTC. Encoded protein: CASKTPGRPTYEQYF.